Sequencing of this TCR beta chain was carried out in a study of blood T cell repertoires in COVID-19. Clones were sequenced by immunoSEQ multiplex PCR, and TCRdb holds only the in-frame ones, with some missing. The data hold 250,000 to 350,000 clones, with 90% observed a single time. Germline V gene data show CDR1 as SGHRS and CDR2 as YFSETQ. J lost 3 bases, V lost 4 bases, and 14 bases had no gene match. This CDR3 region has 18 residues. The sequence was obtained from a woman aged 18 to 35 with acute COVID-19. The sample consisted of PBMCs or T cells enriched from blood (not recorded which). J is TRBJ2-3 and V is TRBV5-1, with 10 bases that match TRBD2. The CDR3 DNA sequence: TGCGCCAGCAGCCCCGGGAGCGGGAGGGCCCTCAGGACAGATACGCAGTATTTT. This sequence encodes CASSPGSGRALRTDTQYF.